Listed below are T cell receptor beta chains from one sample, sequenced in a study of T cell responses to AZD1222 COVID-19 vaccine. Clones were sequenced by immunoSEQ multiplex PCR, and TCRdb holds only the in-frame ones, with some missing. Among 150,000 to 200,000 clones listed, 91% were seen once. Sequenced here: peripheral blood, sampled 28 days after the second AZD1222 dose. These receptors all come from an adult who received the AZD1222 COVID-19 vaccine. CDR3s include the opening cysteine and the closing phenylalanine or tryptophan. The order of the fields is clone size, J gene, D gene, V gene, CDR3 DNA, CDR3 protein. The D gene is left open where the match is weak. Clone size is not always given. Where it is, it says once, few, many or a class for expanded clones.

clone size: -; J gene: TRBJ2-7; D gene: -; V gene: TRBV5-6; CDR3 DNA: TGTGCCAGCAGCTTGGTGGGGAGTTTAAACGAGCAGTACTTC; CDR3 protein: CASSLVGSLNEQYF
clone size: -; J gene: TRBJ2-7; D gene: TRBD2; V gene: TRBV7-8; CDR3 DNA: TGTGCCAGCAGCCGTGGTCGGACTAGCGGGATGCCCCCCTTGGCCTACGAGCAGTACTTC; CDR3 protein: CASSRGRTSGMPPLAYEQYF
clone size: -; J gene: TRBJ1-6; D gene: TRBD1; V gene: TRBV13; CDR3 DNA: TGTGCCAGCAGCCCACCAGGGACAGGGGTCGGGTATAATTCACCCCTCCACTTT; CDR3 protein: CASSPPGTGVGYNSPLHF
clone size: few; J gene: TRBJ2-2; D gene: -; V gene: TRBV29-1; CDR3 DNA: TGCAGCGTTGAGCCAGGGAGCACCGGGGAGCTGTTTTTT; CDR3 protein: CSVEPGSTGELFF
clone size: -; J gene: TRBJ1-5; D gene: -; V gene: TRBV4-1; CDR3 DNA: TGCGCCAGCAGCCAAGAAGGGCCTGGGGGGGGTAGCAATCAGCCCCAGCATTTT; CDR3 protein: CASSQEGPGGGSNQPQHF
clone size: -; J gene: TRBJ2-3; D gene: TRBD1; V gene: TRBV7-2; CDR3 DNA: TGTGCCAGCAGCTTAGCGGGGACAGTCACAGATACGCAGTATTTT; CDR3 protein: CASSLAGTVTDTQYF
clone size: -; J gene: TRBJ2-7; D gene: TRBD2; V gene: TRBV7-2; CDR3 DNA: TGTGCCAGCAGCCCCCCAGGACTAGCGGGAATCTACGAGCAGTACTTC; CDR3 protein: CASSPPGLAGIYEQYF
clone size: once; J gene: TRBJ2-3; D gene: -; V gene: TRBV9; CDR3 DNA: TGTGCCAGCAGCGTAGCAGTCGATAGCACAGATACGCAGTATTTT; CDR3 protein: CASSVAVDSTDTQYF
clone size: -; J gene: TRBJ1-3; D gene: -; V gene: TRBV9; CDR3 DNA: TGTGCCAGCAGCTTCAGGGGAGATGGAAACACCATATATTTT; CDR3 protein: CASSFRGDGNTIYF
clone size: -; J gene: TRBJ2-2; D gene: TRBD2; V gene: TRBV10-1; CDR3 DNA: TGCGCCAGCAGTGAGTCGGTGCTAGCGGGGACCGGGGAGCTGTTTTTT; CDR3 protein: CASSESVLAGTGELFF
clone size: -; J gene: TRBJ2-7; D gene: -; V gene: TRBV12-3/TRBV12-4; CDR3 DNA: TGTGCCAGCAGCGCGGGTGGGAGGGAGCAGTACTTC; CDR3 protein: CASSAGGREQYF
clone size: -; J gene: TRBJ2-1; D gene: TRBD2; V gene: TRBV11-3; CDR3 DNA: TGTGCCAGCAGCTTAGACCCAGGCGGGACTAGCGGGAGAGGGTCCTACAATGAGCAGTTCTTC; CDR3 protein: CASSLDPGGTSGRGSYNEQFF
clone size: -; J gene: TRBJ1-4; D gene: TRBD1; V gene: TRBV5-1; CDR3 DNA: TGCGCCAGCAGCTTTCGTCGACAGGGGGCGGGAGAAAAACTGTTTTTT; CDR3 protein: CASSFRRQGAGEKLFF
clone size: -; J gene: TRBJ2-2; D gene: -; V gene: TRBV19; CDR3 DNA: TGTGCCAGTAGCGGGAGTTGGTACACCGGGGAGCTGTTTTTT; CDR3 protein: CASSGSWYTGELFF
clone size: -; J gene: TRBJ1-6; D gene: -; V gene: TRBV19; CDR3 DNA: TGTGCCAGTAGTATACAGGAAAATTCACCCCTCCACTTT; CDR3 protein: CASSIQENSPLHF
clone size: -; J gene: TRBJ1-6; D gene: -; V gene: TRBV27; CDR3 DNA: TGTGCCAGCAGTTTACGCCGCCCCTCCTATAATTCACCCCTCCACTTT; CDR3 protein: CASSLRRPSYNSPLHF
clone size: few; J gene: TRBJ1-2; D gene: -; V gene: TRBV6-5; CDR3 DNA: TGTGCCAGCGTACCGGTCTCTGGTTATGGCTACACCTTC; CDR3 protein: CASVPVSGYGYTF
clone size: -; J gene: TRBJ2-7; D gene: -; V gene: TRBV3-1/TRBV3-2; CDR3 DNA: TGTGCCAGCAGCCCTCAGAAGGACTACCACGAGCAGTACTTC; CDR3 protein: CASSPQKDYHEQYF
clone size: -; J gene: TRBJ1-6; D gene: TRBD1; V gene: TRBV27; CDR3 DNA: TGTGCCAGCAGTTTATGGGGACAGGGCAATTCACCCCTCCACTTT; CDR3 protein: CASSLWGQGNSPLHF
clone size: -; J gene: TRBJ2-5; D gene: TRBD2; V gene: TRBV19; CDR3 DNA: TGTGCCAGCGCAAACTCGGGACTAGCGGGAGGCACGGTGCACGACCCAATCCAAGAGACCCAGTACTTC; CDR3 protein: CASANSGLAGGTVHDPIQETQYF
clone size: -; J gene: TRBJ1-3; D gene: TRBD1; V gene: TRBV9; CDR3 DNA: TGTGCCAGCAGCGCGACGGGACAGGGGAATGGAAACACCATATATTTT; CDR3 protein: CASSATGQGNGNTIYF